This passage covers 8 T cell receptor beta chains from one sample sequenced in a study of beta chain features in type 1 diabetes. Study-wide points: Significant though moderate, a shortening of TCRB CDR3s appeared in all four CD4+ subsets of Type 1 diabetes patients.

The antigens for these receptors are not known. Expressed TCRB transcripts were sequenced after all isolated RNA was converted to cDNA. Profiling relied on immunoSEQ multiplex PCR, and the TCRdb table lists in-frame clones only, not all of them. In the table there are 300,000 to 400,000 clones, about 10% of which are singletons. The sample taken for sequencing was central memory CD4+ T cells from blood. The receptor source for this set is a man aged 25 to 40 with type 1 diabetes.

CDR3 nucleotide sequence: TGCGCCAGCAGCTTTCGGGTGGGACAGGCTCCTGAAGCTTTCTTT. Protein sequence: CASSFRVGQAPEAFF. The rearrangement joins TRBV5-1 to TRBJ1-1, with TRBD1 identical over 8 bases. The CDR3 consists of 15 residues. V dropped 2 bases and J dropped 6; count of bases not matched to a gene: 9. The germline V gene encodes CDR1 SGHRS and CDR2 YFSETQ.

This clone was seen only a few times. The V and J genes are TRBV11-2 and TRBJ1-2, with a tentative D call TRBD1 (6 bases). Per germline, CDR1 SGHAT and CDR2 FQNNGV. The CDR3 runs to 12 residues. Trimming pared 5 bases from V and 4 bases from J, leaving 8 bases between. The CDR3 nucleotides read TGTGCCAGCAGCAGGGACACCTATGGCTACACCTTC. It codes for CASSRDTYGYTF.

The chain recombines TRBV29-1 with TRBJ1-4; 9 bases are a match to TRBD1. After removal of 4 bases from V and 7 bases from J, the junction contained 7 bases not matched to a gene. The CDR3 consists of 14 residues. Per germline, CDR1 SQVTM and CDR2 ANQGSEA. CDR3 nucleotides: TGCAGCGTTGGGGACAGGGCAGAGGGTGAAAAACTGTTTTTT. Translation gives CSVGDRAEGEKLFF.

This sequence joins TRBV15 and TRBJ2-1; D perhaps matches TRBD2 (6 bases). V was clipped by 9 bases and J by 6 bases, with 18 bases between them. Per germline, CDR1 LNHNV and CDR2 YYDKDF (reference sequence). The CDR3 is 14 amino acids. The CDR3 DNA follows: TGTGCCACTGCGTGGGGGGAGTTGGGCAATGAGCAGTTCTTC. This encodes CATAWGELGNEQFF.

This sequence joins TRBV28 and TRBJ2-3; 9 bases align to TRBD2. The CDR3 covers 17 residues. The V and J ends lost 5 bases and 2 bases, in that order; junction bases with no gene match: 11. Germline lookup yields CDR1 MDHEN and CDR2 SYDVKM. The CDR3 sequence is CASSPPGLAGATDTQYF. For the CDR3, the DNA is TGTGCCAGCAGTCCCCCGGGGTTAGCGGGGGCCACAGATACGCAGTATTTT.

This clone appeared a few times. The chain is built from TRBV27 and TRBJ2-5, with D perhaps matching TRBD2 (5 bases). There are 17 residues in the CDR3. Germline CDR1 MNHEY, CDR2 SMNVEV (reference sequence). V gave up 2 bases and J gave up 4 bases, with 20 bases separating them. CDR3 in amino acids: CASSLGLTAGRGETQYF. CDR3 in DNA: TGTGCCAGCAGTTTAGGTTTGACGGCAGGACGGGGAGAGACCCAGTACTTC.

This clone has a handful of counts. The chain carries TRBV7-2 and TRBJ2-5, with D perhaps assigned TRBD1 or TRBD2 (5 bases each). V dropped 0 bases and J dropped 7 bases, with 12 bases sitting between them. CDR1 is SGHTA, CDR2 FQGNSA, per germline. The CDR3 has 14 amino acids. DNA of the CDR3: TGTGCCAGCAGCTTAGCGAGGGGAGAAAGGACCCAGTACTTC. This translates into CASSLARGERTQYF.

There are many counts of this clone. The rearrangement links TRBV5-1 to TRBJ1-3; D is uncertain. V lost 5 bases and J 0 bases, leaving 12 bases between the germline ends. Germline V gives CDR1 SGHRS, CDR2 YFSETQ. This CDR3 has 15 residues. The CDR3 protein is CASSEQPNSGNTIYF. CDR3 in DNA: TGCGCCAGCAGTGAACAGCCCAACTCTGGAAACACCATATATTTT.